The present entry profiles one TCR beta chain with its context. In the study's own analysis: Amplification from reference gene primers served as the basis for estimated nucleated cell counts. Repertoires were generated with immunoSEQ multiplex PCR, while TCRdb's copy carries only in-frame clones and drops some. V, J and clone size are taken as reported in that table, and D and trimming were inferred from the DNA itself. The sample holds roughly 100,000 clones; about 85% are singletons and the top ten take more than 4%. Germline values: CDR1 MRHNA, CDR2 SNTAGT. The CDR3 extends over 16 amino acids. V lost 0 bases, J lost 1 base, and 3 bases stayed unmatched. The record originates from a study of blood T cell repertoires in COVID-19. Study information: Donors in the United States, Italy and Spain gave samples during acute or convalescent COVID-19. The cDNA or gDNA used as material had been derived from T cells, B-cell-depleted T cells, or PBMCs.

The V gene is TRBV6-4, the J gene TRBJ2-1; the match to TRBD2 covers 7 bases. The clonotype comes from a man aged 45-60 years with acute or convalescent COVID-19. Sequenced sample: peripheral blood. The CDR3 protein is CASSDSGLGSYNEQFF. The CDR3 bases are TGTGCCAGCAGTGACTCTGGACTAGGGTCCTACAATGAGCAGTTCTTC.